The rows below give T cell receptor beta chains drawn from one sample of a study of blood T cells in healthy people across ages. TCRdb called the 5' RACE reads again in MiXCR, with one record for every CDR3 protein. The sample lists more than 1,000,000 distinct CDR3 sequences, roughly 24% occurring once. These same data were also listed under a study on T cells of mothers and their children.

Sequences were obtained from blood. The receptor set was obtained from a girl aged 2 to 10 in good health. The CDR3 runs from the conserved cysteine through the conserved F or W. A clone size is listed for some rows: how often the clone was seen (once, few, many), or a class if it is expanded.

j_gene: TRBJ1-1
v_gene: TRBV20-1
abundance: few
CDR3aa: CSASQQTATEAFF

j_gene: TRBJ1-1
v_gene: TRBV7-8
abundance: .
CDR3aa: CASRPRGGNTEAFF

j_gene: TRBJ2-1
v_gene: TRBV28
abundance: .
CDR3aa: CASSLVVASYNEQFF

j_gene: TRBJ1-6
v_gene: TRBV6-5
abundance: .
CDR3aa: CASSYSGVTLHF

j_gene: TRBJ2-7
v_gene: TRBV15
abundance: once
CDR3aa: CATSSVGTAIYEQYF

j_gene: TRBJ2-7
v_gene: TRBV6-5
abundance: .
CDR3aa: CASIAGAGAYEQYF

j_gene: TRBJ2-7
v_gene: TRBV20-1
abundance: .
CDR3aa: CSARDPLAGLYEQYF

j_gene: TRBJ2-3
v_gene: TRBV2
abundance: few
CDR3aa: CAVLLAGAAYTQYF

j_gene: TRBJ2-3
v_gene: TRBV12-3/TRBV12-4
abundance: .
CDR3aa: CASSSEIPTDTQYF

j_gene: TRBJ2-5
v_gene: TRBV5-1
abundance: few
CDR3aa: CASSLVAGDAETQSF

j_gene: TRBJ2-5
v_gene: TRBV20-1
abundance: few
CDR3aa: CSVPLRAGVQETQYF

j_gene: .
v_gene: TRBV9
abundance: few
CDR3aa: CASSARSGGEGETQYF

j_gene: TRBJ2-5
v_gene: TRBV20-1
abundance: few
CDR3aa: CSARFGRETQYF

j_gene: TRBJ2-4
v_gene: TRBV28
abundance: few
CDR3aa: CATRGLAKNIQYF

j_gene: TRBJ2-7
v_gene: TRBV15
abundance: few
CDR3aa: CATSRGILYEQYF

j_gene: TRBJ2-7
v_gene: TRBV11-2
abundance: .
CDR3aa: CASSLAFLRGDTYEQYF

j_gene: TRBJ2-3
v_gene: TRBV14
abundance: .
CDR3aa: CASSQGPGLSTDTQYF

j_gene: TRBJ1-1
v_gene: TRBV6-1
abundance: .
CDR3aa: CASTDPNTEAFF

j_gene: TRBJ2-2
v_gene: TRBV7-8
abundance: many
CDR3aa: CASSLEVGAGELFF

j_gene: TRBJ1-5
v_gene: TRBV12-3/TRBV12-4
abundance: .
CDR3aa: CASTRGLSNQPQHF

j_gene: TRBJ1-5
v_gene: TRBV4-3
abundance: .
CDR3aa: CASSPVLDRPQHF

j_gene: TRBJ1-2
v_gene: TRBV5-1
abundance: few
CDR3aa: CASSSQEGYGYTF

j_gene: TRBJ2-4
v_gene: TRBV20-1
abundance: .
CDR3aa: CSATTPAKNIQYF

j_gene: TRBJ2-7
v_gene: TRBV20-1
abundance: .
CDR3aa: CSAGPLYEQYF

j_gene: TRBJ1-1
v_gene: TRBV6-2/TRBV6-3
abundance: .
CDR3aa: CASRELEGGAFF

j_gene: TRBJ2-7
v_gene: TRBV3-1
abundance: few
CDR3aa: CASSQGRTSGISYEQYF

j_gene: TRBJ2-5
v_gene: TRBV28
abundance: many
CDR3aa: CASSFGTGIKTQYF

j_gene: TRBJ2-4
v_gene: TRBV11-2
abundance: few
CDR3aa: CASSSPILTKNIQYF

j_gene: TRBJ2-3
v_gene: TRBV15
abundance: .
CDR3aa: CATSRHQFPDTQYF

j_gene: TRBJ2-7
v_gene: TRBV9
abundance: few
CDR3aa: CASSVAGGANYEQYF

j_gene: TRBJ2-1
v_gene: TRBV11-2
abundance: .
CDR3aa: CASSLEGLGGNSFNEQFF

j_gene: .
v_gene: TRBV5-6
abundance: few
CDR3aa: CASSLVLRGEQFF

j_gene: TRBJ2-3
v_gene: TRBV20-1
abundance: .
CDR3aa: CSARTPSGGVTDTQYF

j_gene: TRBJ2-1
v_gene: TRBV11-2
abundance: .
CDR3aa: CASSPRTFFAEQFF

j_gene: TRBJ1-6
v_gene: TRBV6-1
abundance: .
CDR3aa: CASSPPGTGVTGSPLHF

j_gene: TRBJ2-2
v_gene: TRBV4-3
abundance: few
CDR3aa: CASSQDPGELFF

j_gene: TRBJ2-3
v_gene: TRBV20-1
abundance: .
CDR3aa: CSARDGTGAITDTQYF

j_gene: TRBJ1-5
v_gene: TRBV4-2
abundance: few
CDR3aa: CASNGEVGQPQHF

j_gene: TRBJ1-4
v_gene: TRBV27
abundance: .
CDR3aa: CASSYFGQNEKLFF

j_gene: TRBJ2-1
v_gene: TRBV5-1
abundance: .
CDR3aa: CASSGRSALSYNEQFF

j_gene: .
v_gene: TRBV12-3/TRBV12-4
abundance: .
CDR3aa: CASTKQGSRQETQYF

j_gene: TRBJ1-2
v_gene: TRBV7-9
abundance: few
CDR3aa: CASSQGLHGYTF

j_gene: .
v_gene: TRBV10-3
abundance: .
CDR3aa: CASSSGTAYYEQYF

j_gene: TRBJ2-2
v_gene: TRBV11-1
abundance: .
CDR3aa: CASSPGRENTGELFF

j_gene: TRBJ2-1
v_gene: TRBV4-1
abundance: few
CDR3aa: CASSPPYGESERFF

j_gene: .
v_gene: TRBV29-1
abundance: .
CDR3aa: CSVAIASGYEQYF

j_gene: TRBJ1-2
v_gene: TRBV15
abundance: .
CDR3aa: CATSTWDRGNYGYTF

j_gene: TRBJ1-2
v_gene: TRBV27
abundance: .
CDR3aa: CASSYAGGDGYTF

j_gene: TRBJ1-2
v_gene: TRBV5-1
abundance: .
CDR3aa: CASSLVSGAGYGYTF

j_gene: TRBJ2-3
v_gene: TRBV20-1
abundance: once
CDR3aa: CSAPGQTTDTQYF

j_gene: TRBJ2-1
v_gene: TRBV23-1
abundance: .
CDR3aa: CASSQQTGCTYNEQFF